The 6 T cell receptor beta chains below come from one sample, sequenced in a study of cytomegalovirus exposure and HLA in healthy donors. In the PCR, 60 Vbeta and 13 Jbeta primers were used. Clones were sequenced by immunoSEQ multiplex PCR, and TCRdb holds only the in-frame ones, with some missing. This table has around 97,000 clones, around 80% appearing once. Input material: PBMCs. These receptors all come from a woman aged 18-29 years in good health and CMV-seropositive.

The CDR3 reads CASSVTGGSFGQFF. In nucleotides, the CDR3 is TGTGCCAGCAGTGTAACGGGGGGCTCGTTTGGGCAGTTCTTC. The chain has TRBV6-1 and TRBJ2-1; D is perhaps TRBD2 (7 bases). CDR1 is MNHNS and CDR2 is SASEGT in the germline V gene. This CDR3 comprises 14 residues. V was cut by 4 bases and J by 12 bases, with 19 bases left in between.

The genes are TRBV11-2 and TRBJ2-7, with 10 bases aligning to TRBD1. Germline loops: CDR1 SGHAT, CDR2 FQNNGV. The length of the CDR3 is 15 residues. Losses at the gene ends were 3 bases for V and 3 bases for J; bases not matched to a gene: 5. This CDR3 is CASSFQDRGDYEQYF. The CDR3, as DNA: TGTGCCAGCAGCTTCCAGGACAGGGGGGACTACGAGCAGTACTTC.

This clone showed up just a few times. The chain joins TRBV19 to TRBJ2-5; TRBD2 matches at 11 bases. CDR1 and CDR2 from the germline V gene are LNHDA and SQIVND (reference sequence). J lost 5 bases, V lost 5 bases, and 10 bases had no gene match. This CDR3 region has 16 residues. Here the CDR3 DNA reads TGTGCCAGTAGTCCTAATAGCGGGAGGGAGTGGGAGACCCAGTACTTC. It codes for CASSPNSGREWETQYF.

V usage is TRBV4-3 and J usage is TRBJ2-3; D ambiguous. There are 15 residues in the CDR3. Germline-derived CDR1 and CDR2 are LGHNA and YSLEER. The V end was cut by 5 bases, the J end by 5 bases, with 17 bases between. CDR3 bases: TGCGCCAGCAGCTCAGGCAAGATTTATAAAGATACGCAGTATTTT. Translated, it gives CASSSGKIYKDTQYF.

The rearrangement uses TRBV5-6 and TRBJ2-1; a possible D gene is TRBD1 (6 bases). V gave up 7 bases and J gave up 15 bases, with 23 bases separating them. Germline assignment: CDR1 SGHDT and CDR2 YYEEEE. This CDR3 has 13 amino acids. CDR3 region: CASSQGVVGAAFF. CDR3 DNA: TGTGCCAGCTCTCAAGGGGTGGTGGGGGCTGCGTTCTTC.

This chain joins TRBV25-1 and TRBJ2-7; no firm D call. The germline V gene encodes CDR1 MGHDK and CDR2 SYGVNS. V was pared by 8 bases and J by 2 bases, with 13 bases between. The CDR3 loop spans 13 amino acids. CDR3 bases: TGTGCCAGCTGTCCAGGAAATCCCTACGAGCAGTACTTC. Its translation is CASCPGNPYEQYF.